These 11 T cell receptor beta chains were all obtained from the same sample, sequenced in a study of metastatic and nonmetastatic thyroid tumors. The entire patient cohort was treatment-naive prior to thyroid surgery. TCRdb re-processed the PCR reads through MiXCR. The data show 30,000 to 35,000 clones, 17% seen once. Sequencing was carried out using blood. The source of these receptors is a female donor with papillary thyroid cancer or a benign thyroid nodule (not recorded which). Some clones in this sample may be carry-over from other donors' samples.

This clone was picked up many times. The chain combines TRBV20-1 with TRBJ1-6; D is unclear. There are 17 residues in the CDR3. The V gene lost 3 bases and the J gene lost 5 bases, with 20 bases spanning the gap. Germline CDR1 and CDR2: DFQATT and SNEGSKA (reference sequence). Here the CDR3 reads CSARVEGWGFDNSPLHF. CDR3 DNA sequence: TGCAGTGCTAGGGTCGAAGGTTGGGGATTTGATAATTCACCCCTCCACTTT.

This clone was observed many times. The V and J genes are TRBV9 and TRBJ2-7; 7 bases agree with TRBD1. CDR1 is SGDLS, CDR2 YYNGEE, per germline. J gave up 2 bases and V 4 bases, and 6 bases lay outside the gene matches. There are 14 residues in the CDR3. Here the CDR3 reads CASSPRDRTYEQYF. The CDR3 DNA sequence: TGTGCCAGCAGCCCCCGGGACAGAACCTACGAGCAGTACTTC.

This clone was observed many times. In DNA, the CDR3 is TGTGCCATAGGGACAGCAAACACCATATATTTT. Its protein is CAIGTANTIYF. V is TRBV13 and J is TRBJ1-3, with 7 bases lining up with TRBD1. The length of the CDR3 is 11 residues. Germline V gene data show CDR1 as PRHDT and CDR2 as FYEKMQ (reference sequence). V shed 10 bases and J 6 bases; nucleotides not matched to a gene: 3.

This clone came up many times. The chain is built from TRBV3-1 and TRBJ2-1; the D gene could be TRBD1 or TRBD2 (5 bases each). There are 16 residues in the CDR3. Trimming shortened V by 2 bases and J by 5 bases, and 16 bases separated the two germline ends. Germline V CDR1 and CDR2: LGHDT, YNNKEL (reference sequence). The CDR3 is CASSQLRGLLNNEQFF. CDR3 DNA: TGTGCCAGCAGCCAATTACGGGGCCTCCTGAACAATGAGCAGTTCTTC.

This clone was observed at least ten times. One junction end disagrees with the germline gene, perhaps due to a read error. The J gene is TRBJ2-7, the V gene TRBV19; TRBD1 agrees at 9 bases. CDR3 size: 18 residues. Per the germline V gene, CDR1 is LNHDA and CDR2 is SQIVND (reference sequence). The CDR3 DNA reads TGTGCAAGTTCATCCAACAAAGAAGGGACAGGGAGATCCTTCGAGCAGTACTTC. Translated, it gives CASSSNKEGTGRSFEQYF.

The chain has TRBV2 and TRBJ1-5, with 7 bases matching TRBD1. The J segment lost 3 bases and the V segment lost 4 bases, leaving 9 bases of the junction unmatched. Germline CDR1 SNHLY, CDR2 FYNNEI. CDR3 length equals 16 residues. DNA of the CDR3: TGTGCCAGCAGTGTAAACAGGGGCTTCGTCAATCAGCCCCAGCATTTT. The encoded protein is CASSVNRGFVNQPQHF. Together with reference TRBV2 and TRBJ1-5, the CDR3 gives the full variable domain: EPEVTQTPSHQVTQMGQEVILRCVPISNHLYFYWYRQILGQKVEFLVSFYNNEISEKSEIFDDQFSVERPDGSNFTLKIRSTKLEDSAMYFCASSVNRGFVNQPQHFGDGTRLSIL.

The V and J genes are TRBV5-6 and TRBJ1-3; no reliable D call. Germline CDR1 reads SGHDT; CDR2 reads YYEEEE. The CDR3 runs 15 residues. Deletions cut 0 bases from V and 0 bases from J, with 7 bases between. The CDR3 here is CASSLGRLSGNTIYF. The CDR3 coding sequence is TGTGCCAGCAGCTTGGGGCGGCTCTCTGGAAACACCATATATTTT.

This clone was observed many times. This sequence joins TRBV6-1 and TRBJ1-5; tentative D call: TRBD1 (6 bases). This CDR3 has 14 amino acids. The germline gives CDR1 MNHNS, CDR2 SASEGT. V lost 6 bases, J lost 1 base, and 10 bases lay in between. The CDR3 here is CASSRTGSNQPQHF. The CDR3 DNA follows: TGTGCCAGCAGCCGAACAGGGAGCAATCAGCCCCAGCATTTT.

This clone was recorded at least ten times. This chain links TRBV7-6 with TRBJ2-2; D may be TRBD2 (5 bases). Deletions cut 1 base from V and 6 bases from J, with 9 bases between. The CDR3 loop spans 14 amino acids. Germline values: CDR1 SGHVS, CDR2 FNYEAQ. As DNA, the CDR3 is TGTGCCAGCAGCTTAGGACTGCGGGCCGGGGAGCTGTTTTTT. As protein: CASSLGLRAGELFF.

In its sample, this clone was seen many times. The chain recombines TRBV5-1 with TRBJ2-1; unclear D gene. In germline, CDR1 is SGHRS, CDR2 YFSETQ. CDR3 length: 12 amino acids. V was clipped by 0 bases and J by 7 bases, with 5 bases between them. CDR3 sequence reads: CASSLEGNEQFF. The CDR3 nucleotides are TGCGCCAGCAGCTTGGAAGGGAATGAGCAGTTCTTC.

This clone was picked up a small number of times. In DNA form, the CDR3 reads TGTGCCAGCGTCCAACAGGGGTACTTTTGCTACACCTTC. Amino acid sequence: CASVQQGYFCYTF. The chain combines TRBV2 with TRBJ1-2; 7 bases align to TRBD1. Trimming took 8 bases from V and 9 from J; bases not matched to a gene: 12. The CDR3 is 13 residues long. The germline gives CDR1 SNHLY, CDR2 FYNNEI. Complete variable domain (other parts from reference TRBV2 and TRBJ1-2): EPEVTQTPSHQVTQMGQEVILRCVPISNHLYFYWYRQILGQKVEFLVSFYNNEISEKSEIFDDQFSVERPDGSNFTLKIRSTKLEDSAMYFCASVQQGYFCYTFGSGTRLTVV.